A single T cell receptor (beta chain) is shown here with its context. What it recognizes is unknown. Assay: immunoSEQ multiplex PCR; the TCRdb copy retains only in-frame clones and omits some. This sample yields 50,000 to 65,000 clones, of which about 91% are seen a single time; 15% to 20% belongs to the top ten. This sample was included in a study of OX40 agonist ivuxolimab in advanced cancers. Broader study findings: At doses 0.1 to 3.0 mg/kg, CD4+ and CD8+ clones expanded.

This CDR3 is built from 15 residues. Looked up from germline, CDR1 is SEHNR and CDR2 is FQNEAQ (reference sequence). The V and J ends lost 3 bases and 11 bases respectively, with 22 bases between them. This material consisted of CD4+ or CD8+ T cells sorted from blood, taken in a trial of the OX40 agonist ivuxolimab. V and J are TRBV7-9 and TRBJ1-1; D might be TRBD1 (5 bases). The clonotype originates from an adult with an advanced solid tumor such as melanoma, head and neck, liver or kidney cancer. CDR3 in DNA: TGTGCCAGCAGCTTGGAGGGACTGTACCCCGGGGGGGCTTTCTTT. Translation: CASSLEGLYPGGAFF.